The table lists the clone carrying this T cell receptor beta chain with many counts. This sample stems from a study of T cell repertoires in cytomegalovirus infection. Study-level background: An indication of both CMV infection and matching HLA type came from public TCR beta signatures.

MiXCR was run by TCRdb on the reads, yielding one entry per CDR3 protein. This table holds roughly 500,000 distinct CDR3 sequences, roughly 12% found once. The length of the CDR3 is 12 residues. V gave up 8 bases and J gave up 4 bases, with 9 bases separating them. Germline V gives CDR1 KGHSH, CDR2 LQKENI. The receptor comes from a human donor in good health (CMV status not recorded). Some clones in this sample may be carry-over from other donors' samples. The sequenced sample was PBMCs. The chain couples TRBV18 to TRBJ2-1, with D unresolved. The CDR3 DNA reads TGTGCCAGCAGCCCTTATTACAATGAGCAGTTCTTC. Its translation: CASSPYYNEQFF.